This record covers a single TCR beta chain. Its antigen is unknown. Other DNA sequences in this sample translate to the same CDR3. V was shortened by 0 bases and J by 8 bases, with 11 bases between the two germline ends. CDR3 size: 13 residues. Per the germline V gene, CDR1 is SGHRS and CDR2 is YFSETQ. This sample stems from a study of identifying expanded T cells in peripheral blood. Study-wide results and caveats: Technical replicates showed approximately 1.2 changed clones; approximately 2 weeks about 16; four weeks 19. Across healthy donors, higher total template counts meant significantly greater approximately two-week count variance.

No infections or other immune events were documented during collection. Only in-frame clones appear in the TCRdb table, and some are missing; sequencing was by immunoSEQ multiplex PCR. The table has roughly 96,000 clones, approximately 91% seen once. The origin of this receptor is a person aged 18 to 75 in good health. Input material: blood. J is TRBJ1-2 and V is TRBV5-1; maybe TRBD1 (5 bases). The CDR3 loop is CASSLGQGGGYTF. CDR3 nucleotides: TGCGCCAGCAGCTTGGGGCAGGGTGGAGGCTACACCTTC.